A selection of T cell receptor beta chains follows, all from one sample in a study of graft-versus-host responses after intestinal transplantation. TCRdb's copy holds only in-frame clones and misses some; the assay was immunoSEQ multiplex PCR. The sample shows around 120,000 clones, 85% to 95% of them seen only once. Their antigens are not known. Sequencing was performed on unstimulated CD8+ T cells sorted from spleen or lymph node cells, taken before intestinal transplant. All receptors derive from a human donor who received an intestinal transplant. CDR3s include the opening cysteine and the closing phenylalanine or tryptophan. Not all rows give a size; the values are once, few, many and, for expanded clones, a class.

j_call v_call clone_size cdr3_aa
TRBJ1-4 TRBV28 . CASSQQTATNEKLFF
TRBJ2-2 TRBV10-3 . CAISAPFARLALTGELFF
TRBJ1-2 TRBV15 . CATSGDTYYGYTF
TRBJ1-5 TRBV4-1 . CASSLTRGNQPQHF
TRBJ2-7 TRBV7-9 . CASSHRDIPYEQYF
TRBJ1-2 TRBV2 . CASRGIGLNYGYTF
TRBJ2-2 TRBV9 . CASRRGSGELFF
TRBJ1-1 TRBV6-1 . CAVTTGGIEAFF
TRBJ2-1 TRBV10-2 once CASSELRNEQFF
TRBJ1-4 TRBV21-1 . CASSKDRDNEKLFF
TRBJ2-7 TRBV4-1 . CASSQRLAGGVREQYF
TRBJ2-1 TRBV13 . CASTQGSSGSYNEQFF
TRBJ2-2 TRBV23-1 . CASSQSREGSTGELFF
TRBJ2-7 TRBV19 . CASSGRKVEQYF
TRBJ2-7 TRBV5-6 . CASSLYPGTVPYEQYF
TRBJ2-7 TRBV19 few CASSMTLVREQYF
TRBJ2-1 TRBV28 . CASRGKFSSYNEQFF
TRBJ2-7 TRBV27 . CASSSGLASEQYF
TRBJ2-5 TRBV5-6 . CAAQLQAQETQYF
TRBJ2-2 TRBV6-6 . CASSYSVGSGELFF
TRBJ2-1 TRBV4-3 . CASSQDLTSGRAWDEQFF
TRBJ2-7 TRBV15 . CATSRTGNEQYF
TRBJ2-7 TRBV19 . CASSPGPILEQYF
TRBJ1-1 TRBV7-9 . CASSLVGMNTEAFF
TRBJ2-1 TRBV15 . CATSSPGLADNEQFF
TRBJ2-6 TRBV7-3 . CASSLRRPSGANVLTF